Listed here are 27 T cell receptor beta chains from one sample, sequenced in a study of blood T cell repertoires in COVID-19. Generated by immunoSEQ multiplex PCR, the TCRdb table keeps only in-frame clones and is missing some. This sample has 200,000 to 250,000 clones; more than 75% occur once, and the top ten carry 2.9%. The sequenced sample was peripheral blood. Receptors were obtained from a man in his fifties who had recovered from COVID-19.

The V call is TRBV7-2, the J call TRBJ2-3; D might be TRBD2 (6 bases). Germline CDR1 is SGHTA and CDR2 is FQGNSA. The CDR3 is made up of 15 amino acids. Trimming left V 2 bases short and J 0 bases short, with 9 bases between. Here the CDR3 reads CASSLMGTSTDTQYF. CDR3 DNA: TGTGCCAGCAGCTTAATGGGGACTAGCACAGATACGCAGTATTTT.

V is TRBV10-3 and J is TRBJ2-7; 7 bases are shared with TRBD1. Germline values: CDR1 ENHRY, CDR2 SYGVKD. The V gene end was trimmed by 3 bases and the J gene end by 1 base; junction bases not matched to a gene: 9. There are 16 residues in the CDR3. For the CDR3, the DNA is TGTGCCATCAGTGACCCAGGGGGTCCAGGATCCTACGAGCAGTACTTC. It yields the protein CAISDPGGPGSYEQYF.

V usage is TRBV14 and J usage is TRBJ1-3; D is perhaps TRBD1 (6 bases). Per the germline V gene, CDR1 is SGHDN and CDR2 is FVKESK. The ends were cut back, 2 bases at V and 7 bases at J, with 12 bases in the middle. The CDR3 runs to 14 residues. The CDR3 DNA reads TGTGCCAGCAGCCAAAGCAGGGGATGGAACACCATATATTTT. It codes for CASSQSRGWNTIYF.

This chain uses TRBV10-2 with TRBJ2-7, with a tentative D call TRBD2 (6 bases). V dropped 6 bases and J dropped 2 bases, with 17 bases sitting between them. This CDR3 spans 15 amino acids. CDR1 WSHSY and CDR2 SAAADI come from the germline V gene. The CDR3 loop is CASRSVGGTTYEQYF. The CDR3 DNA follows: TGCGCCAGCAGATCCGTGGGCGGGACCACCTACGAGCAGTACTTC.

The J gene is TRBJ1-3, the V gene TRBV6-5; D may be TRBD1 (5 bases). This CDR3 comprises 16 residues. Trimming stripped 0 bases from V and 0 bases from J, with 9 bases between. Germline V gives CDR1 MNHEY, CDR2 SVGAGI. CDR3 loop: CASSYSQGSSGNTIYF. CDR3 nucleotide sequence: TGTGCCAGCAGTTACTCGCAGGGTAGCTCTGGAAACACCATATATTTT.

This chain connects TRBV9 to TRBJ2-1; maybe TRBD2 (6 bases). This CDR3 is 12 amino acids long. V was shortened by 10 bases and J by 3 bases, with 11 bases between the two germline ends. CDR1 and CDR2 from the germline V gene are SGDLS and YYNGEE. This CDR3 is CALSGGYNEQFF. As DNA, the CDR3 is TGTGCCTTATCCGGGGGCTACAATGAGCAGTTCTTC.

V is TRBV11-2 and J is TRBJ2-7, with D possibly matching TRBD2 (5 bases). V shed 5 bases and J shed 6 bases, with 17 bases lying between them. The germline V gene encodes CDR1 SGHAT and CDR2 FQNNGV. The CDR3 spans 14 residues. This CDR3 is CASSRDRAAGEQYF. CDR3 DNA: TGTGCCAGCAGCAGAGACCGGGCGGCGGGCGAGCAGTACTTC.

The sample holds one count of this clone. The rearrangement links TRBV10-3 to TRBJ1-2; maybe TRBD1 (5 bases). V was clipped by 2 bases and J by 3 bases, with 7 bases between them. In germline, CDR1 is ENHRY, CDR2 SYGVKD. This CDR3 has 13 amino acids. CDR3: CAISEEQDYGYTF. In DNA form, the CDR3 reads TGTGCCATCAGTGAGGAACAGGACTATGGCTACACCTTC.

CDR3 sequence: CASSTLLGRGERETQYF. In DNA, the CDR3 is TGTGCCAGTAGTACCCTGCTGGGCAGGGGAGAGCGGGAGACCCAGTACTTC. V and J are TRBV19 and TRBJ2-5, with D possibly TRBD1 on 6 matching bases. Looked up from germline, CDR1 is LNHDA and CDR2 is SQIVND (reference sequence). This CDR3 has 17 residues. Trimming removed 4 bases from V and 5 bases from J, with 23 bases in between.

This clone appeared a few times. The chain combines TRBV28 with TRBJ1-3; TRBD1 agrees at 10 bases. Germline trimming cut 6 bases from V and 4 bases from J; bases unmatched to any gene: 9. This CDR3 is 16 amino acids long. Germline-derived CDR1 and CDR2 are MDHEN and SYDVKM. CDR3 protein: CASRTRQGAQGNTIYF. DNA of the CDR3: TGTGCCAGCAGGACCCGACAGGGGGCGCAAGGAAACACCATATATTTT.

The chain couples TRBV6-5 to TRBJ1-4; 7 bases match TRBD1. The CDR3 runs to 13 residues. Per the germline V gene, CDR1 is MNHEY and CDR2 is SVGAGI. With V trimmed by 6 bases and J by 8 bases, 6 bases remained unmatched. CDR3: CASSHPTGEKLFF. The DNA of the CDR3 is TGTGCCAGCAGCCACCCGACAGGGGAAAAACTGTTTTTT.

This chain uses TRBV3-1 (or the pseudogene TRBV3-2) with TRBJ2-7, with a weak D call TRBD2 (7 bases). V dropped 1 base and J dropped 6 bases, with 25 bases sitting between them. Germline lookup yields CDR1 LGHDT and CDR2 YNNKEL (reference sequence). The CDR3 spans 18 residues. This CDR3 is CASSQALQLGGGGSEQYF. The CDR3 coding sequence is TGTGCCAGCAGCCAAGCCCTGCAGCTCGGGGGCGGGGGCTCCGAGCAGTACTTC.

This chain links TRBV5-1 with TRBJ2-5, with TRBD2 identical over 10 bases. Germline lookup yields CDR1 SGHRS and CDR2 YFSETQ. Germline trimming cut 5 bases from V and 6 bases from J; bases unmatched to any gene: 16. This CDR3 is 17 amino acids long. CDR3 DNA: TGCGCCAGCAGTCTGGTGCTAGCGGGAGCCTTAGGAAAGACCCAGTACTTC. It codes for CASSLVLAGALGKTQYF.

V usage is TRBV19 and J usage is TRBJ2-3; D possibly corresponds to TRBD1 (5 bases). The CDR3 runs to 15 residues. V was cut by 1 base and J by 4 bases, with 12 bases left in between. Germline V gene data show CDR1 as LNHDA and CDR2 as SQIVND (reference sequence). Here the CDR3 reads CASSIAPDTADTQYF. In nucleotides, the CDR3 is TGTGCCAGTAGTATAGCCCCGGACACCGCAGATACGCAGTATTTT.

The chain uses TRBV5-1 and TRBJ2-7; TRBD2 is a possible D gene (5 bases). CDR3 length equals 16 residues. The V gene lost 1 base and the J gene lost 0 bases, with 14 bases spanning the gap. Germline CDR1 reads SGHRS; CDR2 reads YFSETQ. In nucleotides, the CDR3 is TGCGCCAGCAGCTTGTTTGCAGCGGTCGGCTCCTACGAGCAGTACTTC. It specifies CASSLFAAVGSYEQYF. Using reference TRBV5-1 and TRBJ2-7 for the parts outside the CDR3, the full variable domain is KAGVTQTPRYLIKTRGQQVTLSCSPISGHRSVSWYQQTPGQGLQFLFEYFSETQRNKGNFPGRFSGRQFSNSRSEMNVSTLELGDSALYLCASSLFAAVGSYEQYFGPGTRLTVT.

The V and J genes are TRBV3-1 (or the pseudogene TRBV3-2) and TRBJ2-3, with D unclear. From germline, CDR1 is LGHDT and CDR2 YNNKEL (reference sequence). With 0 bases removed from V and 1 base from J, the gap between germline ends came to 8 bases. The CDR3 covers 15 residues. The CDR3 DNA sequence: TGTGCCAGCAGCCAAGAGGGCAGCCGCACAGATACGCAGTATTTT. This codes for CASSQEGSRTDTQYF.

This clone has a single count. This chain joins TRBV5-1 and TRBJ2-1, with 14 bases that match TRBD2. The CDR3 sequence is 16 residues long. CDR1 is SGHRS, CDR2 YFSETQ, per germline. The ends lost 4 bases at V and 7 bases at J; junction bases unmatched: 7. CDR3 region: CASSLGLAGVGNEQFF. CDR3 in DNA: TGCGCCAGCAGCCTGGGACTAGCGGGAGTAGGGAATGAGCAGTTCTTC.

The V call is TRBV7-9, the J call TRBJ2-6; tentatively, D is TRBD1 (8 bases). The germline V and J ends were trimmed by 5 bases and 4 bases, with 24 bases remaining between them. This CDR3 is 19 amino acids long. CDR1 and CDR2 (germline): SEHNR, FQNEAQ (reference sequence). The CDR3 bases are TGTGCCAGCAGCCCGACTCAGGGGGCGGGAGCGCGAGGGGCCAACGTCCTGACTTTC. It specifies CASSPTQGAGARGANVLTF.

This chain connects TRBV6-5 to TRBJ1-2; D unclear. The CDR3 is 16 residues long. CDR1 is MNHEY, CDR2 SVGAGI, per germline. V lost 0 bases to trimming and J lost 1 base, with 12 bases between them. CDR3 in amino acids: CASSYSMGTFNYGYTF. The CDR3 DNA is TGTGCCAGCAGTTACTCGATGGGCACCTTTAACTATGGCTACACCTTC.

This chain joins TRBV2 and TRBJ1-5; the D gene is possibly TRBD1 (6 bases). The germline V gene has CDR1 SNHLY and CDR2 FYNNEI. This CDR3 has 15 residues. V lost 6 bases and J lost 5, with 17 bases in between. The CDR3 nucleotides read TGTGCCAGCAGGGAGGTCACAGGGTCGGATCAGCCCCAGCATTTT. Its protein is CASREVTGSDQPQHF.

The CDR3 region has the DNA TGTGCCAGCAAACCAACTGGAGGTTTTGGAGAGACCCAGTACTTC. Protein product: CASKPTGGFGETQYF. The J gene is TRBJ2-5, the V gene TRBV9; a weak D match, TRBD2 (5 bases). This CDR3 is 15 amino acids long. In germline, CDR1 is SGDLS, CDR2 YYNGEE. V was pared by 6 bases and J by 4 bases, with 19 bases between.

The V call is TRBV24-1, the J call TRBJ2-3; 10 bases match TRBD2. There are 17 residues in the CDR3. Germline V gives CDR1 KGHDR, CDR2 SFDVKD. V lost 0 bases to trimming and J lost 4 bases; unmatched junction nucleotides: 6. CDR3 coding DNA: TGTGCCACCAGTGATTTGTCGCTAGCGGGAGCGGCAGATACGCAGTATTTT. Its translation: CATSDLSLAGAADTQYF.

V and J are TRBV7-9 and TRBJ2-1, with TRBD1 matching over 11 bases. Germline V gene data show CDR1 as SEHNR and CDR2 as FQNEAQ (reference sequence). The ends lost 3 bases at V and 8 bases at J; junction bases unmatched: 6. The CDR3 has 15 residues. The CDR3 loop reads CASSFGTGGKDEQFF. CDR3 DNA sequence: TGTGCCAGCAGCTTCGGGACAGGGGGTAAGGATGAGCAGTTCTTC.

The chain employs TRBV7-8 and TRBJ2-2; D is unclear. This CDR3 has 13 residues. The germline gives CDR1 SGHVS, CDR2 FQNEAQ. The V end lost 6 bases, the J end lost 3 bases, and 8 bases lay between the germline ends. The CDR3 bases are TGTGCCAGCAGGTTTAGAGACACCGGGGAGCTGTTTTTT. Translated: CASRFRDTGELFF.

This chain links TRBV19 with TRBJ2-2; TRBD1 agrees at 7 bases. The CDR3 totals 16 residues. V dropped 3 bases and J dropped 3; count of bases not matched to a gene: 7. Looked up from germline, CDR1 is LNHDA and CDR2 is SQIVND (reference sequence). For the CDR3, the DNA is TGTGCCAGTAGTATCCCTCGGGACAGACACACCGGGGAGCTGTTTTTT. Translated: CASSIPRDRHTGELFF.

J is TRBJ2-4 and V is TRBV2; perhaps TRBD1 as D (6 bases). The CDR3 extends over 14 amino acids. V was trimmed by 4 bases and J by 7 bases, leaving 14 bases between them. The germline V gene encodes CDR1 SNHLY and CDR2 FYNNEI. CDR3 DNA sequence: TGTGCCAGCAGTGCAGACAGGAATAGGAACATTCAGTACTTC. This encodes CASSADRNRNIQYF. Full variable domain (remainder filled in from reference TRBV2 and TRBJ2-4): EPEVTQTPSHQVTQMGQEVILRCVPISNHLYFYWYRQILGQKVEFLVSFYNNEISEKSEIFDDQFSVERPDGSNFTLKIRSTKLEDSAMYFCASSADRNRNIQYFGAGTRLSVL.

The chain joins TRBV6-5 to TRBJ2-1, with D perhaps TRBD2 (6 bases). The CDR3 extends over 13 amino acids. CDR1 is MNHEY, CDR2 SVGAGI, per germline. V was clipped by 10 bases and J by 6 bases, with 16 bases between them. The CDR3 sequence is CATLELAVNEQFF. CDR3 nucleotides: TGTGCCACCTTGGAACTAGCCGTCAATGAGCAGTTCTTC.